Below, one T cell receptor (beta chain) is given with its context. What it binds is unknown. The sample originates from a study of OX40 agonist ivuxolimab in advanced cancers. The overall study: Patients were dosed with the agonistic anti-OX40 (CD134) antibody ivuxolimab. Each dose-escalation patient presented with hepatocellular carcinoma, melanoma, renal cell or head and neck cancer. Points from the study as a whole: Some patients who did not respond also had low normalized T-cell clonal expansion. With doses of 0.1-3.0 mg/kg, partial responders showed among the lowest clonal expansion.

Germline loops: CDR1 SGHTS, CDR2 YDEGEE. The V end was cut by 0 bases, the J end by 1 base, with 8 bases between. The CDR3 loop spans 15 amino acids. Produced via immunoSEQ multiplex PCR; TCRdb's table is partial and in-frame only. The repertoire holds roughly 69,000 clones, with just under 85% as singletons. The chain combines TRBV5-8 with TRBJ2-4, with D hard to call. Sample: CD4+ or CD8+ T cells sorted from blood, taken in a trial of the OX40 agonist ivuxolimab. This receptor was identified in an adult with an advanced solid tumor such as melanoma, head and neck, liver or kidney cancer. This CDR3 is CASSLGVLAKNIQYF. CDR3 bases: TGTGCCAGCAGCTTGGGGGTGTTGGCCAAAAACATTCAGTACTTC. The whole variable domain, remainder taken from reference TRBV5-8 and TRBJ2-4, is EAGVTQSPTHLIKTRGQQATLRCSPISGHTSVYWYQQALGLGLQFLLWYDEGEERNRGNFPPRFSGRQFPNYSSELNVNALELEDSALYLCASSLGVLAKNIQYFGAGTRLSVL.